This TCR beta chain was sequenced during a study of blood T cell repertoires in COVID-19. Overall study context: Collection of acute and convalescent COVID-19 samples took place in the United States, Italy and Spain. PBMCs, B-cell-depleted T cells, or T cells provided the cDNA or gDNA that made up the material.

The CDR3 has 15 amino acids. V was clipped by 2 bases and J by 4 bases; unmatched bases: 7. The germline gives CDR1 MNHEY, CDR2 SMNVEV (reference sequence). As handled by the study authors: For nucleated cells, counts were estimated from reference gene primer amplification. Only in-frame clones appear in the TCRdb table, and some are missing; sequencing was by immunoSEQ multiplex PCR. That table supplies the V and J calls and clone size; D and trimming were determined from the DNA. Of approximately 240,000 clones listed, approximately 84% are singletons. The gene calls are TRBV27 and TRBJ1-2; 7 bases are a match to TRBD1. The sequence came from a man in his fifties with acute or convalescent COVID-19. Input material: peripheral blood. CDR3 DNA sequence: TGTGCCAGCAGTTTAACGAGGGGGCTGAGCTATGGCTACACCTTC. It translates to CASSLTRGLSYGYTF.